This T cell receptor (beta chain) is drawn from a study of T cell responses to AZD1222 COVID-19 vaccine. This CDR3 region has 13 residues. The V gene lost 2 bases and the J gene lost 3 bases, with 7 bases spanning the gap. TCRdb's table, derived via immunoSEQ multiplex PCR, lists solely in-frame clones and lacks some. Altogether under 200,000 clones are present, 88% being singletons, with the ten largest covering around 26%. V and J are TRBV12-3 or TRBV12-4 and TRBJ1-1; no clear D gene. The TCR sequence derives from an adult who received the AZD1222 COVID-19 vaccine. The specimen was peripheral blood, collected 28 days after the second AZD1222 dose. The CDR3 loop is CASSLLKDTEAFF. The CDR3 DNA reads as TGTGCCAGCAGTTTACTGAAGGACACTGAAGCTTTCTTT.